Listed here are 17 T cell receptor beta chains from one sample, sequenced in a study of Tregs in tolerant kidney transplant recipients. Generated by immunoSEQ multiplex PCR, the TCRdb table keeps only in-frame clones and is missing some. The sample records about 110,000 clones, roughly 90% being singletons. The sequencing here drew on CD4+ T cells from blood, taken before the transplant. Receptors were obtained from a human donor who received a combined kidney and bone marrow transplant.

The rearrangement links TRBV28 to TRBJ1-3; 7 bases are shared with TRBD1. The germline V gene has CDR1 MDHEN and CDR2 SYDVKM. The CDR3 runs 14 residues. The ends lost 4 bases at V and 2 bases at J; junction bases unmatched: 2. The CDR3: CASSSTGTGNTIYF. CDR3 sequence (DNA): TGTGCCAGCAGTTCGACAGGGACTGGAAACACCATATATTTT.

The rearrangement uses TRBV7-2 and TRBJ1-1; 8 bases match TRBD1. Trimming removed 4 bases from V and 6 bases from J; junction bases left unmatched: 10. Germline V gives CDR1 SGHTA, CDR2 FQGNSA. This CDR3 is 15 amino acids long. CDR3 coding DNA: TGTGCCAGCAGCTCCTGGACAGGGCGGAGAGCTGAAGCTTTCTTT. This gives the protein CASSSWTGRRAEAFF.

The CDR3 region has the DNA TGCGCCAGCAGCCAAGTGACAGGGTACGGAAACACCATATATTTT. It specifies CASSQVTGYGNTIYF. The chain employs TRBV5-1 and TRBJ1-3; 7 nucleotides line up with TRBD1. V was pared by 4 bases and J by 4 bases, with 8 bases of the junction left unmatched. This CDR3 has 15 amino acids. CDR1 is SGHRS, CDR2 YFSETQ, per germline. The full variable domain, completed using reference TRBV5-1 and TRBJ1-3, is KAGVTQTPRYLIKTRGQQVTLSCSPISGHRSVSWYQQTPGQGLQFLFEYFSETQRNKGNFPGRFSGRQFSNSRSEMNVSTLELGDSALYLCASSQVTGYGNTIYFGEGSWLTVV.

The CDR3 DNA follows: TGTGCCAGCAAATACTCAGGGGGAGAGGACGAGCAGTACTTC. Encoded protein: CASKYSGGEDEQYF. V and J are TRBV2 and TRBJ2-7; 7 positions match TRBD1. The CDR3 is 14 residues long. With 7 bases clipped from V and 5 bases from J, the junction kept 11 bases outside the gene matches. The germline V gene has CDR1 SNHLY and CDR2 FYNNEI.

The genes are TRBV7-2 and TRBJ1-5; 9 bases fit TRBD1. Germline values: CDR1 SGHTA, CDR2 FQGNSA. V lost 5 bases and J lost 7; bases outside the gene matches: 12. This CDR3 comprises 16 residues. In nucleotides, the CDR3 is TGTGCCAGCAGCCCGGCCGGACAGGGGAATCGGCAGCCCCAGCATTTT. It is translated as CASSPAGQGNRQPQHF.

This CDR3 reads CASSTLLSGGTDTQYF. In DNA, the CDR3 is TGTGCCAGTAGCACCCTCCTCAGCGGGGGTACAGATACGCAGTATTTT. The chain employs TRBV19 and TRBJ2-3; 8 bases are shared with TRBD2. V lost 6 bases and J lost 3; bases outside the gene matches: 11. CDR1 is LNHDA, CDR2 SQIVND, per germline (reference sequence). The CDR3 is made up of 16 amino acids.

V usage is TRBV21-1 and J usage is TRBJ2-4; the DNA was not used to check the table's D call, TRBD1. TRBV21-1 is listed as a pseudogene. The CDR3 consists of 15 residues. The CDR3 spells CASSKAVDSQNIQYF. CDR3 DNA sequence: TGTGCCAGCAGCAAAGCCGTGGACAGTCAGAACATTCAGTACTTC.

This rearrangement joins TRBV2 to TRBJ1-1, with 9 bases lining up with TRBD1. J was trimmed by 4 bases and V by 6 bases; bases with no gene match: 6. The CDR3 length is 14 residues. Per germline, CDR1 SNHLY and CDR2 FYNNEI. The CDR3 region has the DNA TGTGCCAGCAGACTCGGACAGGGGAGCACTGAAGCTTTCTTT. This translates into CASRLGQGSTEAFF.

V is TRBV4-3 and J is TRBJ2-7; TRBD1 might be the D (6 bases). The CDR3 extends over 15 amino acids. Germline CDR1 and CDR2: LGHNA and YSLEER. V was clipped by 0 bases and J by 3 bases, with 12 bases between them. The DNA of the CDR3 is TGCGCCAGCAGCCAAGACCTAACACAGGGCTACGAGCAGTACTTC. Translation gives CASSQDLTQGYEQYF.

The chain employs TRBV5-1 and TRBJ2-3; D gene ambiguous. The V gene's germline CDR1 is SGHRS and CDR2 YFSETQ. The CDR3 extends over 13 amino acids. The germline V and J ends were trimmed by 4 bases and 6 bases, with 12 bases remaining between them. CDR3 sequence reads: CASSPGGRDTQYF. The CDR3 DNA is TGCGCCAGCAGCCCGGGTGGTAGGGATACGCAGTATTTT.

This clone showed up just once. V and J are TRBV27 and TRBJ1-1, with D hard to call. The CDR3 has 13 residues. The V end was cut by 0 bases, the J end by 6 bases, with 8 bases between. Germline V gives CDR1 MNHEY, CDR2 SMNVEV (reference sequence). This CDR3 is CASSLSRGSEAFF. The DNA of the CDR3 is TGTGCCAGCAGTTTATCGAGAGGGTCTGAAGCTTTCTTT.

The V and J genes are TRBV29-1 and TRBJ2-7, with TRBD1 identical over 7 bases. With 0 bases clipped from V and 12 bases from J, the junction kept 8 bases outside the gene matches. The CDR3 loop spans 12 amino acids. Looked up from germline, CDR1 is SQVTM and CDR2 is ANQGSEA. The CDR3 region is CSVEDRRTGTYF. In nucleotides, the CDR3 is TGCAGCGTTGAAGATAGGCGGACAGGCACGTACTTC.

The CDR3 is CAWKREGRTGELFF. CDR3 nucleotide sequence: TGTGCCTGGAAACGGGAGGGCCGCACCGGGGAGCTGTTTTTT. This rearrangement joins TRBV30 to TRBJ2-2; TRBD2 matches 8 bases. V was pared by 4 bases and J by 4 bases, with 5 bases of the junction left unmatched. Germline values: CDR1 GTSNPN, CDR2 SVGIG (reference sequence). This CDR3 is built from 14 residues.

This CDR3 reads CASSEYQGKGTEAFF. Here the CDR3 DNA reads TGCGCCAGCAGCGAGTACCAGGGGAAGGGCACTGAAGCTTTCTTT. The J gene is TRBJ1-1, the V gene TRBV5-1, with D maybe TRBD1 (6 bases). In germline, CDR1 is SGHRS, CDR2 YFSETQ. The germline V and J ends were trimmed by 4 bases and 4 bases, with 17 bases remaining between them. The CDR3 contains 15 residues.

The V and J genes are TRBV6-5 and TRBJ2-7; D possibly corresponds to TRBD1 (7 bases). Germline CDR1 and CDR2: MNHEY and SVGAGI. The ends were cut back, 2 bases at V and 2 bases at J, with 10 bases in the middle. There are 14 residues in the CDR3. The DNA of the CDR3 is TGTGCCAGCAGTTACGCAGGGGGGCCCTACGAGCAGTACTTC. Residues: CASSYAGGPYEQYF.

The chain has TRBV30 and TRBJ2-4; 12 bases align to TRBD2. This CDR3 has 14 amino acids. Germline-derived CDR1 and CDR2 are GTSNPN and SVGIG (reference sequence). The V gene end was trimmed by 2 bases and the J gene end by 13 bases; junction bases not matched to a gene: 9. The DNA for the CDR3 is TGTGCCTGGAGTTTAGGACTAGCGGGGTTGAAACAGTACTTC. It yields the protein CAWSLGLAGLKQYF.

V and J are TRBV5-1 and TRBJ2-5; unclear D gene. The CDR3 is 12 amino acids. V lost 4 bases, J lost 0 bases, and 4 bases lay in between. Germline lookup yields CDR1 SGHRS and CDR2 YFSETQ. The CDR3 region is CASSPYQETQYF. DNA of the CDR3: TGCGCCAGCAGCCCGTACCAAGAGACCCAGTACTTC. The complete variable domain, with remaining parts taken from reference TRBV5-1 and TRBJ2-5, reads KAGVTQTPRYLIKTRGQQVTLSCSPISGHRSVSWYQQTPGQGLQFLFEYFSETQRNKGNFPGRFSGRQFSNSRSEMNVSTLELGDSALYLCASSPYQETQYFGPGTRLLVL.